The 8 T cell receptor beta chains reported below all come from one sample, sequenced in a study of blood T cells in healthy people across ages. With a J-beta primer mix and a sample-barcoded 5' primer, a second PCR ran about 7 to 11 cycles. MiXCR was run by TCRdb on the 5' RACE reads, yielding one entry per CDR3 protein. The profile shows 730,000 or so distinct CDR3 sequences, over 40% of them singletons. Sequences were obtained from blood. The receptors come from a man older than 75 in good health.

The gene calls are TRBV3-1 and TRBJ2-1, with 9 bases that match TRBD1. V shed 6 bases and J 3 bases; nucleotides not matched to a gene: 3. Germline CDR1 LGHDT, CDR2 YNNKEL (reference sequence). This CDR3 region has 14 residues. In DNA, the CDR3 is TGTGCCAGCAGTCGACAGGGGGTCTACAATGAGCAGTTCTTC. Translation gives CASSRQGVYNEQFF.

The gene calls are TRBV18 and TRBJ1-4, with D possibly being TRBD1 (5 bases). V was cut by 1 base and J by 8 bases, with 11 bases left in between. The germline CDR1 and CDR2 sequences are KGHSH and LQKENI. The CDR3 length is 14 residues. The CDR3 DNA is TGTGCCAGCTCACCACGGGGGAGCGACGAAAAACTGTTTTTT. Translated, it gives CASSPRGSDEKLFF.

This chain connects TRBV7-2 to TRBJ2-7; TRBD2 aligns across 8 bases. The germline V gene has CDR1 SGHTA and CDR2 FQGNSA. The trim removed 5 bases at V and 5 bases at J, leaving 8 bases unmatched. The CDR3 has 14 amino acids. In DNA, the CDR3 is TGTGCCAGCAGCGTAAGGCGGGGGGACCACGAGCAGTACTTC. It codes for CASSVRRGDHEQYF. Full variable domain (remainder filled in from reference TRBV7-2 and TRBJ2-7): GAGVSQSPSNKVTEKGKDVELRCDPISGHTALYWYRQSLGQGLEFLIYFQGNSAPDKSGLPSDRFSAERTGGSVSTLTIQRTQQEDSAVYLCASSVRRGDHEQYFGPGTRLTVT.

Ten or more counts support this clonotype. V is TRBV29-1 and J is TRBJ2-1; D possibly corresponds to TRBD1 (7 bases). The ends were cut back, 4 bases at V and 7 bases at J, with 20 bases in the middle. This CDR3 has 15 residues. The germline gives CDR1 SQVTM, CDR2 ANQGSEA. The CDR3 region is CSVGAQGGKRNEQFF. CDR3 DNA: TGCAGCGTTGGGGCTCAGGGGGGTAAAAGAAATGAGCAGTTCTTC.

The chain has TRBV5-1 and TRBJ2-7; 16 bases line up with TRBD2. There are 16 residues in the CDR3. Germline V gene data show CDR1 as SGHRS and CDR2 as YFSETQ. Trimming removed 3 bases from V and 7 bases from J; junction bases left unmatched: 7. The CDR3 sequence is CASSSGTSGGAKEQYF. Here the CDR3 DNA reads TGCGCCAGCAGCTCCGGGACTAGCGGGGGGGCGAAGGAGCAGTACTTC.

The gene calls are TRBV18 and TRBJ1-2, with no clear D. There are 13 residues in the CDR3. V was shortened by 3 bases and J by 8 bases, with 13 bases between the two germline ends. The germline gives CDR1 KGHSH, CDR2 LQKENI. DNA for the CDR3: TGTGCCAGCTCACCTACGGACGTCGAGGGCTACACCTTC. The encoded protein is CASSPTDVEGYTF.

The sample holds a few counts of this clonotype. This chain links TRBV2 with TRBJ2-1; TRBD1 matches at 10 bases. The CDR3 runs to 15 residues. Germline trimming cut 5 bases from V and 4 bases from J; bases unmatched to any gene: 5. The germline V gene has CDR1 SNHLY and CDR2 FYNNEI. CDR3 coding DNA: TGTGCCAGCAGTCAGACAGGGGGCAAGTACAATGAGCAGTTCTTC. Protein product: CASSQTGGKYNEQFF.

At least ten counts were recorded for this clonotype. This chain joins TRBV29-1 and TRBJ2-7, with 11 bases fitting TRBD1. Per the germline V gene, CDR1 is SQVTM and CDR2 is ANQGSEA. The CDR3 is 14 amino acids. V was clipped by 4 bases and J by 4 bases; unmatched bases: 6. The DNA of the CDR3 is TGCAGCGTTGCCTGGACAGGGGGCTGGTACGAGCAGTACTTC. Its protein product is CSVAWTGGWYEQYF.